The 22 T cell receptor beta chains below all came from one sample that was sequenced in a study of cytomegalovirus exposure and HLA in healthy donors. Primers: 60 Vbeta forward and 13 Jbeta reverse. Assay: immunoSEQ multiplex PCR; the TCRdb copy retains only in-frame clones and omits some. The data contain roughly 200,000 clones, around 80% of them singletons. Sequenced material: PBMCs. Source of these receptors: a woman in her thirties in good health and CMV-seropositive.

In DNA form, the CDR3 reads TGTGCCAGCAGTTACCAGCCGGACAGGGCGAACACCGGGGAGCTGTTTTTT. Its translation: CASSYQPDRANTGELFF. This chain joins TRBV7-7 and TRBJ2-2; 8 nucleotides match TRBD1. V shed 6 bases and J 0 bases; nucleotides not matched to a gene: 9. The germline gives CDR1 SSHAT, CDR2 FNYEAQ (reference sequence). This CDR3 is built from 17 residues.

This clone has just one count. The chain carries TRBV28 and TRBJ2-5, with TRBD2 as a possible D gene (6 bases). Trimming took 5 bases from V and 5 from J, leaving 15 bases between them. CDR1 is MDHEN, CDR2 SYDVKM, per germline. CDR3 length: 14 residues. Written as DNA, the CDR3 is TGTGCCAGCAGTATCTCCGGGGGTCCGGAGACCCAGTACTTC. Translated, it gives CASSISGGPETQYF.

This rearrangement joins TRBV4-3 to TRBJ1-2, with 7 bases lining up with TRBD1. The CDR3 runs to 14 residues. Unmatched junction bases numbered 8, after V lost 4 bases and J lost 6 bases. From germline, CDR1 is LGHNA and CDR2 YSLEER. CDR3 sequence: CASSPRGTAHGYTF. The CDR3 DNA follows: TGCGCCAGCAGCCCTAGGGGGACAGCCCATGGCTACACCTTC.

The V gene is TRBV11-2, the J gene TRBJ2-4; tentative D call: TRBD1 (5 bases). V gave up 1 base and J gave up 0 bases, with 10 bases separating them. The CDR3 totals 16 residues. Germline CDR1 is SGHAT and CDR2 is FQNNGV. This chain's CDR3 is CASSLGGNLAKNIQYF. The CDR3 coding sequence is TGTGCCAGCAGCTTAGGGGGCAACCTAGCCAAAAACATTCAGTACTTC.

V and J are TRBV9 and TRBJ2-2; no reliable D call. This CDR3 is built from 15 residues. Trimming shortened V by 2 bases and J by 4 bases, and 12 bases separated the two germline ends. Looked up from germline, CDR1 is SGDLS and CDR2 is YYNGEE. As DNA, the CDR3 is TGTGCCAGCAGCGTCGTCCCAGCGCTCACCGGGGAGCTGTTTTTT. Its protein product is CASSVVPALTGELFF.

V usage is TRBV10-3 and J usage is TRBJ1-1, with 8 nucleotides matching TRBD1. The CDR3 runs 13 residues. V was pared by 6 bases and J by 3 bases, with 3 bases of the junction left unmatched. The germline gives CDR1 ENHRY, CDR2 SYGVKD. The CDR3 DNA reads TGTGCCATCAGGGACAGGGCGGACACTGAAGCTTTCTTT. Translated: CAIRDRADTEAFF.

V gene TRBV27 combines with J gene TRBJ1-3; TRBD1 matches 9 bases. Trimming at V came to 6 bases and at J to 3 bases, leaving 6 bases not matched to a gene. This CDR3 comprises 15 residues. CDR1 is MNHEY, CDR2 SMNVEV, per germline (reference sequence). Here the CDR3 DNA reads TGTGCCAGCAGACTACAGGGGGCTGGTGGAAACACCATATATTTT. Its translation: CASRLQGAGGNTIYF.

This clone has only a few counts. This CDR3 is CASMRAAYTGELFF. The CDR3 DNA follows: TGTGCCAGCATGAGGGCGGCCTACACCGGGGAGCTGTTTTTT. This rearrangement joins TRBV2 to TRBJ2-2; D perhaps matches TRBD2 (5 bases). Germline V gene sequence: CDR1 SNHLY, CDR2 FYNNEI. V lost 7 bases and J 3 bases, leaving 12 bases between the germline ends. CDR3 size: 14 residues. The variable domain in full, with the rest retrieved from reference TRBV2 and TRBJ2-2, is EPEVTQTPSHQVTQMGQEVILRCVPISNHLYFYWYRQILGQKVEFLVSFYNNEISEKSEIFDDQFSVERPDGSNFTLKIRSTKLEDSAMYFCASMRAAYTGELFFGEGSRLTVL.

Notes on this clone: Other DNA sequences from this sample encode an identical CDR3 as well. The chain uses TRBV9 and TRBJ1-1, with D uncertain. The germline V gene has CDR1 SGDLS and CDR2 YYNGEE. Trimming took off 0 bases at V and 0 bases at J, with 3 bases between the two ends. The CDR3 has 13 amino acids. This CDR3 is CASSVAMNTEAFF. CDR3 coding DNA: TGTGCCAGCAGCGTAGCTATGAACACTGAAGCTTTCTTT.

The rearrangement joins TRBV2 to TRBJ1-2; no definite D call. The CDR3 sequence is 11 residues long. Deletions cut 3 bases from V and 5 bases from J, with 4 bases between. Germline CDR1 and CDR2: SNHLY and FYNNEI. The DNA for the CDR3 is TGTGCCAGCAGTGAGTCGTATGGCTACACCTTC. It codes for CASSESYGYTF.

The V call is TRBV7-8, the J call TRBJ1-2, with D maybe TRBD1 (6 bases). Germline CDR1 reads SGHVS; CDR2 reads FQNEAQ. The CDR3 is 17 residues long. Trimming shortened V by 6 bases and J by 2 bases, and 22 bases separated the two germline ends. CDR3 protein: CASSRLPQRDINYGYTF. The DNA for the CDR3 is TGTGCCAGCAGTCGACTGCCACAAAGGGACATAAACTATGGCTACACCTTC. Supplemented by reference TRBV7-8 and TRBJ1-2, the full variable domain reads GAGVSQSPRYKVAKRGQDVALRCDPISGHVSLFWYQQALGQGPEFLTYFQNEAQLDKSGLPSDRFFAERPEGSVSTLKIQRTQQEDSAVYLCASSRLPQRDINYGYTFGSGTRLTVV.

This rearrangement joins TRBV5-1 to TRBJ2-3; 10 bases align to TRBD1. The junction had 6 bases not matched to a gene; V was cut back by 7 bases and J by 4 bases. Germline V CDR1 and CDR2: SGHRS, YFSETQ. This CDR3 has 14 residues. In DNA form, the CDR3 reads TGCGCCAGCGGTAATGGACAGGGGGCAGATACGCAGTATTTT. It translates to CASGNGQGADTQYF.

The chain joins TRBV21-1 to TRBJ2-2; the table's D call, TRBD2, has no DNA check behind it. TRBV21-1 is labeled a pseudogene. The CDR3 spans 18 residues. The CDR3: CASSKAPGGRGDTGELFF. Written as DNA, the CDR3 is TGTGCCAGCAGCAAAGCACCGGGCGGGAGAGGGGACACCGGGGAGCTGTTTTTT.

This chain joins TRBV6-5 and TRBJ2-7; weak D call: TRBD1 (5 bases). This CDR3 has 14 amino acids. Germline CDR1 reads MNHEY; CDR2 reads SVGAGI. V was clipped by 0 bases and J by 5 bases, with 11 bases between them. For the CDR3, the DNA is TGTGCCAGCAGTTACTCAGGGCAGGGTGACGAGCAGTACTTC. This encodes CASSYSGQGDEQYF.

V usage is TRBV10-1 and J usage is TRBJ2-2; D not resolved. V lost 2 bases, J lost 6 bases, and 4 bases lay in between. CDR3 length equals 12 residues. Germline lookup yields CDR1 WNHNN and CDR2 SYGVQD (reference sequence). The CDR3 sequence is CASSELAGELFF. CDR3 nucleotides: TGCGCCAGCAGTGAGCTCGCCGGGGAGCTGTTTTTT.

This chain links TRBV18 with TRBJ2-4; 8 bases fit TRBD1. The V gene's germline CDR1 is KGHSH and CDR2 LQKENI. Trimming removed 3 bases from V and 8 bases from J; junction bases left unmatched: 6. The CDR3 extends over 14 amino acids. The CDR3 region has the DNA TGTGCCAGCTCACCGGACAGGGTTGATTACATTCAGTACTTC. Its translation is CASSPDRVDYIQYF.

The V call is TRBV7-2, the J call TRBJ1-4, with 9 bases that match TRBD1. After removal of 1 base from V and 5 bases from J, the junction contained 2 bases not matched to a gene. CDR1 SGHTA and CDR2 FQGNSA come from the germline V gene. The CDR3 totals 15 residues. As DNA, the CDR3 is TGTGCCAGCAGCTTAGAGGGGACAGGGAATGAAAAACTGTTTTTT. Its protein is CASSLEGTGNEKLFF. The full variable domain, rest sourced from reference TRBV7-2 and TRBJ1-4, is GAGVSQSPSNKVTEKGKDVELRCDPISGHTALYWYRQSLGQGLEFLIYFQGNSAPDKSGLPSDRFSAERTGGSVSTLTIQRTQQEDSAVYLCASSLEGTGNEKLFFGSGTQLSVL.

This clone was detected only a few times. The gene calls are TRBV5-5 and TRBJ1-3; 7 bases are shared with TRBD1. The CDR3 consists of 16 residues. J was trimmed by 4 bases and V by 2 bases; bases with no gene match: 9. The germline V gene has CDR1 SGHKS and CDR2 YYEKEE (reference sequence). The CDR3 DNA is TGTGCCAGCAGCTTTGCCGACAGGGACGGAGGAAACACCATATATTTT. Its protein is CASSFADRDGGNTIYF.

The DNA of the CDR3 is TGCGCCAGCAGCCAAGATAGGGCTAGCGGGAATCAGAACACCGGGGAGCTGTTTTTT. It is translated as CASSQDRASGNQNTGELFF. The chain couples TRBV4-3 to TRBJ2-2, with TRBD2 matching over 9 bases. The CDR3 is 19 residues long. Trimming took 0 bases from V and 1 from J; bases not matched to a gene: 9. The germline V gene encodes CDR1 LGHNA and CDR2 YSLEER.

The rearrangement uses TRBV18 and TRBJ1-1; D not certain. CDR1 and CDR2 from the germline V gene are KGHSH and LQKENI. CDR3 length: 14 amino acids. Trimming stripped 3 bases from V and 1 base from J, with 9 bases between. CDR3 bases: TGTGCCAGCTCACCCTTAGCCCCGAACACTGAAGCTTTCTTT. Protein sequence: CASSPLAPNTEAFF. The full variable domain, in which reference TRBV18 and TRBJ1-1 provide the parts outside the CDR3, is NAGVMQNPRHLVRRRGQEARLRCSPMKGHSHVYWYRQLPEEGLKFMVYLQKENIIDESGMPKERFSAEFPKEGPSILRIQQVVRGDSAAYFCASSPLAPNTEAFFGQGTRLTVV.

The rearrangement links TRBV27 to TRBJ1-1; D not certain. The V gene lost 2 bases and the J gene lost 3 bases, with 10 bases spanning the gap. The germline V gene has CDR1 MNHEY and CDR2 SMNVEV (reference sequence). The CDR3 has 14 residues. DNA for the CDR3: TGTGCCAGCAGTTTAACGGCCCGGGACACTGAAGCTTTCTTT. The encoded protein is CASSLTARDTEAFF.

The chain links TRBV2 to TRBJ1-5, with a weak D call TRBD1 (5 bases). V was cut by 1 base and J by 0 bases, with 10 bases left in between. There are 16 residues in the CDR3. Germline V gives CDR1 SNHLY, CDR2 FYNNEI. The CDR3 sequence: CASSEDGTYSNQPQHF. Written as DNA, the CDR3 is TGTGCCAGCAGTGAAGACGGGACTTATAGCAATCAGCCCCAGCATTTT.